This TCR beta chain was found in a study of blood T cell repertoires in COVID-19. The CDR3 sequence is 15 residues long. Germline CDR1 SGHTA, CDR2 FQGNSA. Trimming at V came to 4 bases and at J to 4 bases, leaving 1 base not matched to a gene. In the authors' methods: Quantification of nucleated cells was approximated via reference gene primer amplification. Data came from immunoSEQ multiplex PCR; TCRdb stores just in-frame clones and leaves some out. From that table come the V and J calls and clone size; the DNA was used to work out D and trimming. The table records roughly 200,000 clones, 80% to 90% of them present only once.

The clonotype comes from a man aged 40-49 years with active or convalescent COVID-19. This chain connects TRBV7-2 to TRBJ1-6, with 10 bases matching TRBD1. The sample consisted of peripheral blood. The CDR3 bases are TGTGCCAGCAGCTCGGGACAGGGGTATAATTCACCCCTCCACTTT. Amino acids: CASSSGQGYNSPLHF.